This record looks at one TCR beta chain sequence and its context. The data derive from a study of blood T cell repertoires in COVID-19. The wider study: Sources were T cells, B-cell-depleted T cells, or PBMCs; the material itself was cDNA or gDNA.

TCRdb's table, derived via immunoSEQ multiplex PCR, lists solely in-frame clones and lacks some. The table includes under 50,000 clones, about nine tenths detected once. The sequence derives from a human donor in a cohort sampled during active COVID-19. The source material was peripheral blood.

DNA for the CDR3: TGTGCCAGCAGCCCAGGACTAGTTGAGACCCAGTACTTC. Protein sequence: CASSPGLVETQYF. V usage is TRBV7-2 and J usage is TRBJ2-5, with 7 bases aligning to TRBD2. Germline loops: CDR1 SGHTA, CDR2 FQGNSA. V shed 5 bases, J shed 5 bases, and the junction held 5 bases outside the gene matches. The CDR3 consists of 13 residues. Complete variable domain (other parts from reference TRBV7-2 and TRBJ2-5): GAGVSQSPSNKVTEKGKDVELRCDPISGHTALYWYRQSLGQGLEFLIYFQGNSAPDKSGLPSDRFSAERTGGSVSTLTIQRTQQEDSAVYLCASSPGLVETQYFGPGTRLLVL.